Below, one TCR beta chain is given with its context. Its antigen is not identified. V was pared by 6 bases and J by 1 base, with 2 bases of the junction left unmatched. In germline, CDR1 is MNHNS, CDR2 SASEGT. The CDR3 loop spans 14 amino acids. The sample belongs to a study of early stage breast cancer tumors. Sequencing was performed with immunoSEQ multiplex PCR; in TCRdb, only in-frame clones are kept and a portion is missing. The sample records roughly 53,000 clones, 75% to 95% being singletons. Findings and limits, study-wide: Functional markers like CD4, CD8 and FOXP3 were missed in bulk sequencing.

Sample: blood. The source of this sequence is a person aged 65 to 85 with breast cancer. V gene TRBV6-1 combines with J gene TRBJ2-7; 11 nucleotides align to TRBD1. As DNA, the CDR3 is TGTGCCAGCAGCGGACAGGGGGCGTCCTACGAGCAGTACTTC. The encoded protein is CASSGQGASYEQYF.